Described below is a single T cell receptor beta chain sequence and its context. Its cognate antigen has yet to be identified. The record has no base qualities; no much larger clone is one base away. The data stem from a study of OX40 agonist ivuxolimab in advanced cancers. Background on the whole study: The costimulatory receptor OX40 (CD134) was targeted by ivuxolimab, a fully human IgG2 agonistic monoclonal antibody. Patients were allowed to have had prior anti-PD-1, anti-PD-L1 or anti-CTLA-4 therapy, and approximately 40% of the dose-escalation patients had previously received checkpoint inhibitors. Partial responses were achieved by three dose-escalation patients, of whom one had hepatocellular carcinoma and two had cutaneous melanoma. Peripheral TCRbeta sequencing aimed to test whether ivuxolimab altered TCR sequence diversity and caused clonal T-cell expansion. In the dose-escalation cohort, 82.7% of patients were male, and the mean age was 60 years with a range of roughly 20 to 80. Among the roughly 52 dose-escalation patients, around 20 had hepatocellular carcinoma, roughly 15 melanoma, 9 renal cell carcinoma and 9 head and neck cancer. Intravenous ivuxolimab was administered to patients every 2 weeks at six dose levels: 0.01, 0.1, 0.3, 1.5, 3 and 10 mg/kg. The monotherapy dose-escalation portion (N ≈ 55 patients) of the phase I ivuxolimab trial is reported in the paper.

To sequence the TCRbeta CDR3 region, genomic DNA was isolated from the sorted cells. TCRbeta CDR3 regions were sequenced using the immunoSEQ Assay. As stored in TCRdb, this immuneACCESS dataset retains in-frame rearrangements with V and J assigned. A fraction of the clones does not appear; measured against another copy, unresolved V genes explain less than half of the discrepancy, and the remainder lacks a known reason. Within this sample are tens of thousands of clones, with around 86% of them counted one time only. Together, the top ten hold less than 0.4% of the sample. Reading from cysteine to phenylalanine, the CDR3 counts 15 amino acids. The entry retains the CDR3 DNA only, 45 bases that are in frame from base 1. V is cut back by 2 bases and J by 5 bases, with 6 bases in the junction unmatched. The germline V gene encodes CDR1 LNHDA and CDR2 SQIVND (reference sequence). The paper as a whole reports these results and caveats: After ivuxolimab, CD8+ T cells had more expanded clones than CD4+ T cells on average. In the 0.1-3.0 mg/kg groups, partial responders had among the lowest normalized peripheral clonal expansion, particularly in CD8+ T cells. Which antigens the clonally expanded peripheral T cells were specific for was not determined. Low levels of normalized T-cell clonal expansion were also shown by some nonresponding patients. At doses of 0.1 to 3.0 mg/kg, clonal expansion of both CD4+ and CD8+ T cells in blood was seen between baseline and week 6.

Patients with a history of autoimmune disease or receiving systemic immunosuppression were excluded from the trial. In every dose cohort, peripheral blood was drawn for TCR sequencing at baseline, cycle 4 day 1, and cycle 7 day 1. The samples were taken from a phase I, first-in-human, multicenter, open-label dose-escalation trial of ivuxolimab. The trial enrolled adults with locally advanced or metastatic head and neck squamous cell, hepatocellular, melanoma or renal cell carcinoma. Before TCR sequencing, CD4+ and CD8+ T cells were separately sorted from peripheral blood. The rearrangement combines TRBV19 with TRBJ2-3, with TRBD1 matching 8 junction bases. The sample here was CD4+ or CD8+ T cells sorted from blood, taken in a trial of the OX40 agonist ivuxolimab. The clonotype comes from an adult with an advanced solid tumor such as melanoma, head and neck, liver or kidney cancer. The CDR3 amino acid sequence is: CASSIRQGAGDTQYF. The DNA sequence is TGTGCCAGTAGTATACGGCAGGGGGCCGGAGATACGCAGTATTTT.